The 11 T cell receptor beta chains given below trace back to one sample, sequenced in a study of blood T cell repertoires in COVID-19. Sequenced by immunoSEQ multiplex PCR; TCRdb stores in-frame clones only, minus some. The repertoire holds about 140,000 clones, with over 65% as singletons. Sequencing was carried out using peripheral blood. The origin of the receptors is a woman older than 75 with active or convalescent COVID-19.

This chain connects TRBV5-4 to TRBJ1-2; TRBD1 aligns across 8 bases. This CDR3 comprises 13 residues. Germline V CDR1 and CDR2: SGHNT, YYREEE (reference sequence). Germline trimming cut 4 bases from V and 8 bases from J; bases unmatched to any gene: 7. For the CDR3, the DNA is TGTGCCAGCAGCCGAACAGGGGGAGGGGGCTACACCTTC. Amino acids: CASSRTGGGGYTF.

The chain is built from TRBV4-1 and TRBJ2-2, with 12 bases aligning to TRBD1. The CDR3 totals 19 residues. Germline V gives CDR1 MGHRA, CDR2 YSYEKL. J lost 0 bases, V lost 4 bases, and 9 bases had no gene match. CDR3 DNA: TGCGCCAGCAGCCCCCAGGGACAGGGGGCGGTTTCGAACACCGGGGAGCTGTTTTTT. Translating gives CASSPQGQGAVSNTGELFF.

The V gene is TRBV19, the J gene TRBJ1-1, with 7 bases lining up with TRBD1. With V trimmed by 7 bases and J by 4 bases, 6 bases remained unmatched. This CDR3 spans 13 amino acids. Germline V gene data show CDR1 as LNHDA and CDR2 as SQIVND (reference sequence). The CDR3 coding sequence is TGTGCCAGTACCCCAGACAGGGTCACTGAAGCTTTCTTT. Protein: CASTPDRVTEAFF.

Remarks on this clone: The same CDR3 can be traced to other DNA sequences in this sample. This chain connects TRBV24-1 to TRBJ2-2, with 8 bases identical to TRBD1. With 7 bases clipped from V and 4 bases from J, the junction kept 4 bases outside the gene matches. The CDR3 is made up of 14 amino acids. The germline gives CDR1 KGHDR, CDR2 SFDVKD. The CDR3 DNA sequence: TGTGCCACCAGAGGCCAGGGGGCCACCGGGGAGCTGTTTTTT. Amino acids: CATRGQGATGELFF.

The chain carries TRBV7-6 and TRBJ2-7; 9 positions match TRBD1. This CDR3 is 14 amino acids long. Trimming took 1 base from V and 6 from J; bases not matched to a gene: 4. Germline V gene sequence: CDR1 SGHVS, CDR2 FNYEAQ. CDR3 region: CASSLGTGATEQYF. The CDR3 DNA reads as TGTGCCAGCAGCTTAGGGACAGGGGCTACCGAGCAGTACTTC.

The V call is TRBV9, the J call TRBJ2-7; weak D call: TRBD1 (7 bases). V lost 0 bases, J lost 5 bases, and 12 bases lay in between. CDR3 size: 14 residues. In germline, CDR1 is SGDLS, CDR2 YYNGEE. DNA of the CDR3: TGTGCCAGCAGCGTAGGCGGCAGGGGGGACGAGCAGTACTTC. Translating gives CASSVGGRGDEQYF.

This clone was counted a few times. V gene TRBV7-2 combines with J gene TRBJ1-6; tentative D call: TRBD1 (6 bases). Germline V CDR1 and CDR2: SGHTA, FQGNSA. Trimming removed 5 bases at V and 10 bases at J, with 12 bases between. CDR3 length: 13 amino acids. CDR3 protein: CASSLGQPSPLHF. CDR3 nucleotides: TGTGCCAGCAGCCTAGGACAGCCCTCACCCCTCCACTTT.

The CDR3 loop is CASSKGTGPSYEQYF. CDR3 DNA: TGCGCCAGCAGTAAGGGGACAGGGCCCTCCTACGAGCAGTACTTC. V gene TRBV4-3 combines with J gene TRBJ2-7; 9 nucleotides match TRBD1. V lost 6 bases to trimming and J lost 0 bases; unmatched junction nucleotides: 6. The CDR3 totals 15 residues. CDR1 is LGHNA and CDR2 is YSLEER in the germline V gene.

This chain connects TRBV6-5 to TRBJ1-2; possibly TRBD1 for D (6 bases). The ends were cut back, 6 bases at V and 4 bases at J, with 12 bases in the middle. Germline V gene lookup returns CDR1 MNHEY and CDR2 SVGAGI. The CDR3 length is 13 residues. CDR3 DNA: TGTGCCAGCAGAAGACAAGGGGGCTATGGCTACACCTTC. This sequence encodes CASRRQGGYGYTF.

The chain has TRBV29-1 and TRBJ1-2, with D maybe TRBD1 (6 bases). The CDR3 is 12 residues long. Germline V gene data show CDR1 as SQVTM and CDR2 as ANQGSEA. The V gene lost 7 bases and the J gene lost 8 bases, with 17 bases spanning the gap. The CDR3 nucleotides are TGCAGCGCTATGCAGGGGACCCGCGGCTACACCTTC. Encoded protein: CSAMQGTRGYTF.

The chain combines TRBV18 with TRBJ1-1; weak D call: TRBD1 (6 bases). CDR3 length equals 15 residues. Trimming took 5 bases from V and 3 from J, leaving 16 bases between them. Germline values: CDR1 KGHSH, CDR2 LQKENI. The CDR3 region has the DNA TGTGCCAGCTCATTAAAAAGACAGGAATACACTGAAGCTTTCTTT. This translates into CASSLKRQEYTEAFF.